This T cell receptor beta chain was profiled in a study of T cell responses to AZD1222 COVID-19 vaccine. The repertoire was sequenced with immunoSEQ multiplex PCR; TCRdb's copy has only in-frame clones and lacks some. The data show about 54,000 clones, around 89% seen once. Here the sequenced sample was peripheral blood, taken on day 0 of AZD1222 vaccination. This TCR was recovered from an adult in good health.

The CDR3 reads CASSSSGNQPQHF. CDR3 sequence (DNA): TGTGCCAGCAGTTCTTCAGGCAATCAGCCCCAGCATTTT. This sequence joins TRBV27 and TRBJ1-5; D call uncertain. V was shortened by 4 bases and J by 2 bases, with 6 bases between the two germline ends. CDR1 is MNHEY and CDR2 is SMNVEV in the germline V gene (reference sequence). The CDR3 has 13 amino acids.